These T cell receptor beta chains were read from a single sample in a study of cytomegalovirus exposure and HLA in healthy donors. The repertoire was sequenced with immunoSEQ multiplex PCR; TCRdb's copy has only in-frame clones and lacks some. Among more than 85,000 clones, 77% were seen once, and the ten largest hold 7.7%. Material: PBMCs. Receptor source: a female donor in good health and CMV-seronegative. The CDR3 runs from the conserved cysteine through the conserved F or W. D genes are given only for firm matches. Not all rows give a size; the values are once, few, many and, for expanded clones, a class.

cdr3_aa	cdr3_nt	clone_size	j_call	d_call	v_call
CSVPSQGLAMGGTDTQYF	TGCAGCGTCCCCTCCCAGGGACTAGCGATGGGGGGCACAGATACGCAGTATTTT	.	TRBJ2-3	TRBD2	TRBV29-1
CASSPRDRGAGELFF	TGTGCCAGCAGCCCCCGGGACAGGGGCGCCGGGGAGCTGTTTTTT	.	TRBJ2-2	TRBD1	TRBV5-4
CASSSVDPGQGAGGYTF	TGTGCCAGCAGTTCAGTAGATCCGGGACAGGGGGCGGGGGGCTACACCTTC	.	TRBJ1-2	TRBD1	TRBV27
CATSTSGNTGELFF	TGTGCCACGTCGACTAGCGGGAACACCGGGGAGCTGTTTTTT	.	TRBJ2-2	TRBD2	TRBV7-9
CASRKSGGRETQYF	TGTGCCAGCCGCAAAAGCGGGGGGCGGGAGACCCAGTACTTC	.	TRBJ2-5	TRBD2	TRBV6-5
CASSPGAANEKLFF	TGTGCCAGCAGCCCTGGAGCAGCTAATGAAAAACTGTTTTTT	once	TRBJ1-4	.	TRBV7-8
CAISDRGLYSNQPQHF	TGTGCCATCAGTGATAGGGGCCTTTATAGCAATCAGCCCCAGCATTTT	once	TRBJ1-5	.	TRBV10-3
CASSFIGNYEQYF	TGCGCCAGCAGCTTTATCGGTAACTACGAGCAGTACTTC	.	TRBJ2-7	.	TRBV5-1
CASSLLAGPQETQYF	TGTGCCAGCAGCTTGTTAGCGGGCCCACAAGAGACCCAGTACTTC	.	TRBJ2-5	TRBD2	TRBV7-8
CASSQPGQGYEQYF	TGTGCCAGCAGCCAACCGGGACAGGGTTACGAGCAGTACTTC	.	TRBJ2-7	TRBD1	TRBV5-4
CASSPGTSGGANEQFF	TGTGCCAGCTCACCCGGGACTAGCGGGGGGGCTAATGAGCAGTTCTTC	.	TRBJ2-1	TRBD2	TRBV18
CASSLAYSYNEQFF	TGTGCCAGCAGCTTAGCCTACTCCTACAATGAGCAGTTCTTC	.	TRBJ2-1	.	TRBV7-3
CASSPGQGRNTIYF	TGTGCCAGCAGCCCGGGACAGGGGCGAAACACCATATATTTT	.	TRBJ1-3	TRBD1	TRBV14
CASSNRLASYEQYF	TGTGCCAGCAGCAATAGACTAGCGTCCTACGAGCAGTACTTC	.	TRBJ2-7	.	TRBV21-1
CASTDRGNSGANVLTF	TGTGCCAGTACGGACAGGGGGAACTCTGGGGCCAACGTCCTGACTTTC	once	TRBJ2-6	TRBD1	TRBV19
CASGGAGAYTDTQYF	TGTGCCAGCGGGGGCGCGGGGGCCTACACAGATACGCAGTATTTT	.	TRBJ2-3	.	TRBV27
CASSQASGGLQETQYF	TGTGCCAGCAGCCAAGCCAGCGGGGGGCTGCAAGAGACCCAGTACTTC	.	TRBJ2-5	TRBD2	TRBV4-2
CASSLIAGDRTDTQYF	TGCGCCAGCAGCTTGATAGCGGGGGATCGCACAGATACGCAGTATTTT	.	TRBJ2-3	TRBD2	TRBV5-1
CASSVGGGGPTDTQYF	TGTGCCAGCAGCGTAGGGGGCGGGGGCCCCACAGATACGCAGTATTTT	.	TRBJ2-3	.	TRBV9
CASSVALGAAEKLFF	TGTGCCAGCAGCGTAGCTCTGGGGGCCGCTGAAAAACTGTTTTTT	.	TRBJ1-4	.	TRBV9
CASGSGGLYNEQFF	TGTGCCAGCGGTAGCGGGGGACTCTACAATGAGCAGTTCTTC	.	TRBJ2-1	TRBD2	TRBV6-5
CASSFSRRLAGVNEQFF	TGTGCCAGCAGCTTTAGTCGTCGGCTAGCGGGAGTCAATGAGCAGTTCTTC	.	TRBJ2-1	TRBD2	TRBV7-9
CASSKAWTGGSYEQYF	TGTGCCAGCAGCAAAGCATGGACAGGGGGCTCCTACGAGCAGTACTTC	.	TRBJ2-7	.	TRBV21-1
CASSLEAGLYEQYF	TGTGCCAGCAGTTTAGAAGCGGGGCTTTACGAGCAGTACTTC	.	TRBJ2-7	TRBD2	TRBV28
CASSMGQYNEKLFF	TGTGCCAGTAGTATGGGACAGTATAATGAAAAACTGTTTTTT	.	TRBJ1-4	TRBD1	TRBV19
CASSQVRGNEQYF	TGTGCCAGCAGCCAAGTGCGAGGGAACGAGCAGTACTTC	.	TRBJ2-7	.	TRBV14
CASSQNTEAFF	TGTGCCAGCAGCCAAAACACTGAAGCTTTCTTT	.	TRBJ1-1	.	TRBV7-9
CAISDHSPSGTGGAETQYF	TGTGCCATCAGTGACCACTCCCCTTCCGGGACAGGGGGCGCGGAGACCCAGTACTTC	.	TRBJ2-5	TRBD1	TRBV10-3
CASSFGDRGRHEQYF	TGTGCCAGCAGTTTCGGGGACAGGGGTCGTCACGAGCAGTACTTC	.	TRBJ2-7	TRBD1	TRBV6-5
CASSESKGASYNEQFF	TGCGCCAGCAGTGAGTCGAAAGGGGCATCCTACAATGAGCAGTTCTTC	few	TRBJ2-1	.	TRBV10-1
CATSRDRDEKLFF	TGTGCCACCAGCAGAGACAGGGATGAAAAACTGTTTTTT	few	TRBJ1-4	.	TRBV15
CASSQDSDTANQPQHF	TGTGCCAGCAGCCAAGATAGTGACACCGCCAATCAGCCCCAGCATTTT	.	TRBJ1-5	.	TRBV4-2
CASSPRLTGGNGYTF	TGTGCCAGCAGCCCAAGACTGACAGGGGGCAATGGCTACACCTTC	few	TRBJ1-2	TRBD1	TRBV11-2
CASTGTYPSYEQYF	TGTGCCAGCACCGGGACTTACCCGTCCTACGAGCAGTACTTC	.	TRBJ2-7	.	TRBV5-6
CASRPTGGGYYGYTF	TGTGCCAGCAGACCCACAGGGGGCGGTTACTATGGCTACACCTTC	.	TRBJ1-2	TRBD1	TRBV5-6
CASSSRQALRDYNEQFF	TGTGCCAGTAGTTCCCGACAGGCCCTAAGGGACTACAATGAGCAGTTCTTC	.	TRBJ2-1	.	TRBV19
CASSSTSGSGHEQFF	TGTGCCAGCAGTTCGACTAGCGGGAGTGGACATGAGCAGTTCTTC	.	TRBJ2-1	TRBD2	TRBV7-3
CSVGGLAGGNYNEQFF	TGCAGCGTTGGGGGCCTAGCGGGCGGGAACTACAATGAGCAGTTCTTC	.	TRBJ2-1	TRBD2	TRBV29-1
CASSVLPGQHTYEQYF	TGCGCCAGTAGTGTATTACCGGGACAGCATACCTACGAGCAGTACTTC	few	TRBJ2-7	TRBD1	TRBV4-1
CASSYLQSPGISYEQYF	TGTGCCAGCAGCTACCTGCAAAGCCCGGGGATTTCCTACGAGCAGTACTTC	.	TRBJ2-7	.	TRBV11-2
CASKVKGQEAFF	TGTGCCAGCAAGGTAAAGGGACAGGAAGCTTTCTTT	.	TRBJ1-1	TRBD1	TRBV25-1
CASSLGQGPENIQYF	TGTGCCAGCAGCTTGGGACAGGGGCCCGAAAACATTCAGTACTTC	.	TRBJ2-4	TRBD1	TRBV11-2
CASSQVGGGEGTEAFF	TGCGCCAGCAGCCAAGTTGGCGGGGGCGAGGGAACTGAAGCTTTCTTT	.	TRBJ1-1	.	TRBV4-1
CASSPKTESNQPQHF	TGTGCCAGCTCACCGAAGACAGAAAGCAATCAGCCCCAGCATTTT	.	TRBJ1-5	.	TRBV18
CASSRERGRGYTF	TGTGCCAGTAGTAGGGAAAGGGGCCGTGGCTACACCTTC	.	TRBJ1-2	.	TRBV19
CASSQTESSYNEQFF	TGCGCCAGCAGCCAAACGGAGAGCTCCTACAATGAGCAGTTCTTC	.	TRBJ2-1	.	TRBV4-3
CAWSERLGHAQEKLFF	TGTGCCTGGAGTGAAAGGCTGGGACACGCTCAAGAAAAACTGTTTTTT	once	TRBJ1-4	.	TRBV30
CASSLGGGNQPQHF	TGTGCCAGCAGCTTGGGGGGGGGCAATCAGCCCCAGCATTTT	.	TRBJ1-5	.	TRBV5-6
CASSLEAGAYEQYF	TGCGCCAGCAGCTTGGAGGCAGGGGCCTACGAGCAGTACTTC	.	TRBJ2-7	.	TRBV5-1
CASSKGGTGTGQPQHF	TGTGCCAGCAGCAAAGGGGGGACTGGAACGGGTCAGCCCCAGCATTTT	once	TRBJ1-5	.	TRBV21-1
CASSPGGYEQYF	TGTGCCAGCAGCCCAGGGGGGTACGAGCAGTACTTC	once	TRBJ2-7	.	TRBV7-9
CASSSDRDPYGYTF	TGTGCCAGCAGCTCGGACAGGGACCCCTATGGCTACACCTTC	.	TRBJ1-2	TRBD1	TRBV7-2
CASSLGTGFGEQYF	TGTGCCAGCAGCTTGGGGACAGGCTTTGGTGAGCAGTACTTC	.	TRBJ2-7	TRBD1	TRBV7-2
CASSLDPSGGAGFVKETQYF	TGCGCCAGCAGCTTGGATCCTAGCGGGGGGGCCGGCTTCGTTAAAGAGACCCAGTACTTC	.	TRBJ2-5	TRBD2	TRBV5-1
CSLGGTGGSYEQYF	TGTTCTTTAGGTGGAACAGGGGGATCCTACGAGCAGTACTTC	.	TRBJ2-7	TRBD1	TRBV7-9
CASSKGDRGSETQYF	TGCGCCAGCAGCAAAGGGGACAGGGGCTCAGAGACCCAGTACTTC	few	TRBJ2-5	TRBD1	TRBV5-1
CASSLGRDTQYF	TGTGCCAGCAGCTTAGGGAGAGATACGCAGTATTTT	.	TRBJ2-3	.	TRBV11-2
CASSLGGGKNYGYTF	TGCGCCAGCAGCTTGGGAGGCGGAAAAAACTATGGCTACACCTTC	.	TRBJ1-2	.	TRBV5-1